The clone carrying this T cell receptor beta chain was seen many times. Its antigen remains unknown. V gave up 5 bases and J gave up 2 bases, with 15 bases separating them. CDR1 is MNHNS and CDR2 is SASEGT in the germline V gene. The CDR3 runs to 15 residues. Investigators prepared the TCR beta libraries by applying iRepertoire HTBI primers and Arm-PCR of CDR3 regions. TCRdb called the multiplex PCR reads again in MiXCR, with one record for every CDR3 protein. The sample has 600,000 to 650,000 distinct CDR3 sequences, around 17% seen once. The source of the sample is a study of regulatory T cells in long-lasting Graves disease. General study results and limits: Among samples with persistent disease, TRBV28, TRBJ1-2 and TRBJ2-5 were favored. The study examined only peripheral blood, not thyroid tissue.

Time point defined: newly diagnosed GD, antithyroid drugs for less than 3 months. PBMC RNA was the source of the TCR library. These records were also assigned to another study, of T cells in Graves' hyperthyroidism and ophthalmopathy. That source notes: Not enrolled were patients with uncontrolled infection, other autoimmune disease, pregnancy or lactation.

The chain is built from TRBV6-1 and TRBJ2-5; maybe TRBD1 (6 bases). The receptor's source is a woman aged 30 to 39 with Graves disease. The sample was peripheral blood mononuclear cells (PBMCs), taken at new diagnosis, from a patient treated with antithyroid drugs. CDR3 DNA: TGTGCCAGCAGTCCCCGACAGGTGGGGCAAGAGACCCAGTACTTC. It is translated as CASSPRQVGQETQYF.